This TCR beta chain emerged from a study of blood T cell repertoires in COVID-19 (dated by TCRdb to 2018 to 2021). Describing the broader study: Samples covering the acute and convalescent phases of COVID-19 were provided by collaborators in the United States, Italy and Spain. The material from the prospective study consisted of cDNA or gDNA derived from T cells, B-cell-depleted T cells, or PBMCs. The dataset comprised deeply sampled blood TCRbeta repertoires from subjects exposed to, actively infected with, or recovered from COVID-19. A freely available public database, intended as a resource for researchers studying the immune response to SARS-CoV-2, is where the repertoires were released. The samples were drawn from two sources: the first 160 participants of the ongoing ImmuneRACE study, and approximately 1,300 subjects contributed by 6 global collaborators. A de-identified subject ID, COVID-19 status, age in years and sex were almost always included in the sample metadata. HLA class I and class II types, where available, came from metadata supplied by the sample provider rather than from assay-based typing. Broader findings and caveats from the paper: Clinical and demographic metadata were provided uncurated, with the amount varying by source and participant.

One collaborating source in Seattle enrolled patients while the patients were actively infected and followed the patients over time throughout the course of disease. Whole blood was collected in K2EDTA tubes by collaborating institutions according to the institutions' own protocols. For TCRbeta analysis, collaborators shipped samples as frozen whole blood, isolated PBMCs, or DNA extracted from either of those sample types. Trimming takes 4 bases off V and 7 bases off J; junction bases not matched to a gene: 3. CDR1 and CDR2 were assigned from the germline V gene as SGHRS and YFSETQ. From its cysteine to its phenylalanine, the CDR3 spans 13 amino acids. The retained sequence is limited to the CDR3, 39 bases, with the frame set at the first base. On this clone: No antigen is known for it. Within one base of it there is no much larger clone, and no base qualities were kept.

TCRbeta CDR3 regions were amplified from genomic DNA by means of the immunoSEQ Assay, a bias-controlled multiplex PCR. Turning to the authors' computational methods: The number of nucleated cells in each sample was estimated from the amplification of reference gene primers within the assay. Sequence reads were collapsed and filtered to measure the absolute abundance of every unique TCRbeta CDR3 rearrangement. For each sample, productive Simpson clonality was calculated as the square root of Simpson's diversity index over productive rearrangements. TCRdb re-hosts the immuneACCESS table, in-frame sequences only. Its copies lack some clones; in the studies checked, an unresolved V gene accounts for under half of them, and the cause for the rest is not known. That table furnishes V, J and clone size, whereas the DNA furnished D and trimming. The sample table contains roughly 290,000 clones; only one count was recorded for more than 80% of them. The ten top clones hold nearly 7% of the sample.

Source material: peripheral blood. The chain is encoded by TRBV5-1 joined to TRBJ2-5; TRBD2 matches 11 bases in the middle. The clonotype was recovered from a woman aged 25 to 39 with COVID-19, enrolled during active disease. The bases read TGCGCCAGCAGCCCAGGACTAGCGGGGACCCAGTACTTC. Its translation is CASSPGLAGTQYF.